Listed here are 10 T cell receptor beta chains from one sample, sequenced in a study of PD-1 blockade in classical Hodgkin lymphoma. This table comes from immunoSEQ multiplex PCR, and its TCRdb copy is limited to in-frame clones, with some not included. Counted here are approximately 6,900 clones, about 86% occurring once; the ten biggest clones make up approximately 50%. Every patient was affected by relapse after autologous stem cell transplantation, while exposure to brentuximab vedotin was not uniform. The sample was peripheral blood mononuclear cells (PBMCs), taken before the second cycle of nivolumab. The receptors derive from a human donor with classical Hodgkin lymphoma.

The gene calls are TRBV11-3 and TRBJ2-5, with 10 bases matching TRBD2. The CDR3 has 15 residues. Looked up from germline, CDR1 is SGHNT and CDR2 is YENEEA. J gave up 4 bases and V 5 bases, and 7 bases lay outside the gene matches. CDR3 sequence: CASSGSGGEAETQYF. DNA of the CDR3: TGTGCCAGCAGCGGAAGCGGGGGGGAGGCAGAGACCCAGTACTTC.

The chain is built from TRBV6-9 and TRBJ1-5; D is unresolved. There are 13 residues in the CDR3. The V end lost 3 bases, the J end lost 6 bases, and 9 bases lay between the germline ends. Germline V CDR1 and CDR2: MNHGY, SVAAGI. In nucleotides, the CDR3 is TGTGCCAGCAGTTACTCGATTACTCAGCCCCAGCATTTT. Encoded protein: CASSYSITQPQHF.

The CDR3: CAWSFAGKNYGYTF. The CDR3 DNA reads as TGTGCCTGGAGTTTTGCCGGGAAAAACTATGGCTACACCTTC. The V and J genes are TRBV30 and TRBJ1-2; no definite D call. The CDR3 is 14 amino acids. The germline gives CDR1 GTSNPN, CDR2 SVGIG (reference sequence). Trimming cost V 2 bases and J 2 bases, with 12 bases left between them.

This chain uses TRBV7-2 with TRBJ1-6; the D is unclear. This CDR3 has 13 residues. V lost 4 bases and J lost 3, with 4 bases in between. CDR1 SGHTA and CDR2 FQGNSA come from the germline V gene. The CDR3 DNA reads as TGTGCCAGCAGCTGGGACTATAATTCACCCCTCCACTTT. It encodes CASSWDYNSPLHF.

This clone has only a few counts. The chain combines TRBV19 with TRBJ2-1, with D perhaps matching TRBD2 (6 bases). Germline V gene data show CDR1 as LNHDA and CDR2 as SQIVND (reference sequence). The CDR3 runs 13 residues. V lost 6 bases and J lost 7, with 13 bases in between. In DNA form, the CDR3 reads TGTGCCAGTAGGGTCGGAGGGGTGAATGAGCAGTTCTTC. Translating it yields CASRVGGVNEQFF.

V gene TRBV10-1 combines with J gene TRBJ2-3; D not resolved. Trimming removed 7 bases from V and 2 bases from J, with 13 bases in between. From germline, CDR1 is WNHNN and CDR2 SYGVQD (reference sequence). The CDR3 spans 14 residues. CDR3: CASKGPSNTDTQYF. The DNA for the CDR3 is TGCGCCAGCAAGGGCCCTTCCAACACAGATACGCAGTATTTT.

This chain links TRBV5-1 with TRBJ1-2, with D uncertain. The germline V gene has CDR1 SGHRS and CDR2 YFSETQ. The CDR3 totals 16 residues. V was shortened by 3 bases and J by 0 bases, with 15 bases between the two germline ends. CDR3 residues: CASSWAPGPANYGYTF. In nucleotides, the CDR3 is TGCGCCAGCAGCTGGGCTCCCGGGCCCGCTAACTATGGCTACACCTTC.

The rearrangement joins TRBV6-5 to TRBJ2-5, with D possibly being TRBD2 (6 bases). In germline, CDR1 is MNHEY, CDR2 SVGAGI. The V and J ends lost 9 bases and 4 bases respectively, with 18 bases between them. This CDR3 comprises 14 residues. DNA of the CDR3: TGTGCCAGTAGACGGGACTTTTGGTTAGAGACCCAGTACTTC. Translation: CASRRDFWLETQYF.

In DNA, the CDR3 is TGCGCCAGCAGCCAGACAGGGGTAGTGGGCACAGATACGCAGTATTTT. Its translation: CASSQTGVVGTDTQYF. This sequence joins TRBV5-1 and TRBJ2-3; 8 bases align to TRBD1. Germline values: CDR1 SGHRS, CDR2 YFSETQ. Trimming removed 4 bases from V and 1 base from J; junction bases left unmatched: 8. The CDR3 totals 16 residues.

V usage is TRBV19 and J usage is TRBJ2-2, with 8 bases that match TRBD2. The CDR3 is made up of 14 amino acids. Trimming took 10 bases from V and 0 from J; bases not matched to a gene: 4. Germline lookup yields CDR1 LNHDA and CDR2 SQIVND (reference sequence). CDR3 sequence: CATGGVSNTGELFF. The CDR3 DNA reads as TGTGCCACGGGGGGGGTTTCGAACACCGGGGAGCTGTTTTTT.